This TCR beta chain comes out of a study of blood T cell repertoires in COVID-19 (dated by TCRdb to 2019 to 2021). In terms of the full investigation: Samples from collaborators originated in the United States, Italy and Spain and spanned both the acute and convalescent phases of COVID-19. A de-identified subject ID, COVID-19 status, age in years and sex were almost always included in the sample metadata. The repertoires were made available in a free public database intended to serve as a resource for research on the immune response to SARS-CoV-2. Deeply sampled blood TCRbeta repertoires from subjects exposed to, actively infected with, or recovered from COVID-19 were included in the dataset. The material from the prospective study consisted of cDNA or gDNA derived from T cells, B-cell-depleted T cells, or PBMCs. The samples were drawn from two sources: the first 160 participants of the ongoing ImmuneRACE study, and 1,000 to 1,500 subjects contributed by 6 global collaborators. Where HLA class I and class II types were available, the types were taken from metadata supplied by the sample provider, not from assay-based typing.

The CDR3 starts with the cysteine, ends with the phenylalanine, and has 16 residues. Only the CDR3 portion is preserved as DNA: 48 bases, with reading frame beginning at the first base. The germline V gene encodes CDR1 SGHVS and CDR2 FNYEAQ. Germline trimming amounts to 5 bases on V and 2 bases on J, with 8 as the count of junction bases outside the gene matches. Each collaborating institution followed its own protocols to collect whole blood in K2EDTA tubes. Collaborator samples were shipped for TCRbeta analysis as frozen whole blood, isolated PBMCs, or DNA extracted from either sample type. The research as a whole found: How much clinical and demographic metadata was included differed by source and by participant, and the metadata was provided uncurated.

TCRbeta CDR3 regions were amplified from genomic DNA by means of the immunoSEQ Assay, a bias-controlled multiplex PCR. The source study handled its data this way. The number of nucleated cells in each sample was estimated from the amplification of reference gene primers within the assay. Sequence reads were collapsed and filtered to measure the absolute abundance of every unique TCRbeta CDR3 rearrangement. For each sample, productive Simpson clonality was calculated as the square root of Simpson's diversity index over productive rearrangements. TCRdb took this table from immuneACCESS and kept in-frame rearrangements with V and J called. Such tables lack part of the clones; where checked against another copy, unresolved V genes explain under half of the gap, and the rest is unexplained. For V, J and clone size, that table is used; D and trimming come from the DNA. The sample table holds about 110,000 clones, of which approximately 85% were seen once. The top ten clonotypes cover approximately 1.5% of the sample.

On this clone itself: Its target antigen remains unknown. Base qualities are not recorded, but no much larger clone differs from it by a single base.

This receptor chain uses TRBV7-6 and TRBJ2-3; 9 junctional bases match TRBD1. The sample was peripheral blood. The clonotype comes from a man between 35 and 55 years old with acute or convalescent COVID-19. The nucleotide sequence reads as follows: TGTGCCAGCAGCAGAGGGACAGGGTTACTCACAGATACGCAGTATTTT. Its product reads: CASSRGTGLLTDTQYF.